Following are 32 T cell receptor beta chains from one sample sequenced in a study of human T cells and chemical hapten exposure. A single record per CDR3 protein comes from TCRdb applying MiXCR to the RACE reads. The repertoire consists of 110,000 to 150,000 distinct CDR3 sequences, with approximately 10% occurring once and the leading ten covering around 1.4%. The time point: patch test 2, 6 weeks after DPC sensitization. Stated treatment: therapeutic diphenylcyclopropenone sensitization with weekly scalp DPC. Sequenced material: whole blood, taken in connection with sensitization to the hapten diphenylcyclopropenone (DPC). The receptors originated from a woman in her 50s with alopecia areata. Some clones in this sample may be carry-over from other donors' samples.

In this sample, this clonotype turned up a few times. CDR3 nucleotides: TGCGCCAGCAGCCGCAGGGGACCTGTGAATGAGCAGTTCTTC. Translating it yields CASSRRGPVNEQFF. J is TRBJ2-1 and V is TRBV4-3, with D maybe TRBD1 (6 bases). Germline V lookup: CDR1 LGHNA, CDR2 YSLEER. Trimming shortened V by 4 bases and J by 7 bases, and 14 bases separated the two germline ends. The CDR3 runs 14 residues.

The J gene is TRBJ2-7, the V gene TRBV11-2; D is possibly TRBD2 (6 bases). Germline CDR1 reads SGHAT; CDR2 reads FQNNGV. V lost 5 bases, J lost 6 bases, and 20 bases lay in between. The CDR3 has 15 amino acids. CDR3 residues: CASSHSWGGSGEQYF. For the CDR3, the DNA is TGTGCCAGCAGCCACAGTTGGGGAGGTAGCGGCGAGCAGTACTTC.

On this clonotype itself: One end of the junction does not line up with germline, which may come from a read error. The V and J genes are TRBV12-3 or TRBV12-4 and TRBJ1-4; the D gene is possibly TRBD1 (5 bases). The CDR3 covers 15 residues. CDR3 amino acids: CASSLAGATNGKLFF. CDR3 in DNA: TGTGCCAGCAGTTTAGCAGGGGCAACTAATGGAAAACTGTTTTTT.

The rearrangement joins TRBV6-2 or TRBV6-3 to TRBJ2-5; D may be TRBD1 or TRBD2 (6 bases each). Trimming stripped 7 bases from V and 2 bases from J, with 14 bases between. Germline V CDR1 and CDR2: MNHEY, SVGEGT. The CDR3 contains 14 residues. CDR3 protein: CASIEGGYQETQYF. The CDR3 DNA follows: TGTGCCAGCATCGAAGGGGGGTATCAAGAGACCCAGTACTTC.

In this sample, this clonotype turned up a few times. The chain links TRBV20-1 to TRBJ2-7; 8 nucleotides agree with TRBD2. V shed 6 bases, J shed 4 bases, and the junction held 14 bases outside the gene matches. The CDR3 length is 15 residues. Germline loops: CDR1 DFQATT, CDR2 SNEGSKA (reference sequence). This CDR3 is CSAKDRSGRRYEQYF. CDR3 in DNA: TGCAGTGCAAAGGATCGAAGCGGGAGACGGTACGAGCAGTACTTC.

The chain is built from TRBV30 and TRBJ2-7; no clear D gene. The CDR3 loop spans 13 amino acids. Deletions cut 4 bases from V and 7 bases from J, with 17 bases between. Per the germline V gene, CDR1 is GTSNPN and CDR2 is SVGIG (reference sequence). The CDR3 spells CAWNPGSPREQYF. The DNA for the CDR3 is TGTGCCTGGAACCCTGGTTCTCCGAGGGAGCAGTACTTC.

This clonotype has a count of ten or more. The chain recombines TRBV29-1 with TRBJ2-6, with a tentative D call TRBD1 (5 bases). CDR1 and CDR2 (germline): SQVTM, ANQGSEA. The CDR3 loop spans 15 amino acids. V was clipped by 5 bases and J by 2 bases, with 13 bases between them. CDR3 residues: CSVITGGTGANVLTF. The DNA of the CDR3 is TGCAGCGTTATCACAGGCGGAACTGGGGCCAACGTCCTGACTTTC.

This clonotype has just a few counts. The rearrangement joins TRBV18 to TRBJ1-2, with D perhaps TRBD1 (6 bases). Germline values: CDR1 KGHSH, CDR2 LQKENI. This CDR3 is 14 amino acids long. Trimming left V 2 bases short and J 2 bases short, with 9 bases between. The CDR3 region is CASSPDRINYGYTF. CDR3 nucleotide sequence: TGTGCCAGCTCACCAGACAGGATAAACTATGGCTACACCTTC.

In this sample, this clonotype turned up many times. Here the CDR3 reads CASSRSRNTGELFF. The CDR3 DNA reads TGTGCCAGCAGTCGATCCAGGAACACCGGGGAGCTGTTTTTT. The V call is TRBV7-3, the J call TRBJ2-2; no clear D. The V gene's germline CDR1 is SGHTA and CDR2 FQGTGA. CDR3 length: 14 amino acids. The germline V and J ends were trimmed by 6 bases and 1 base, with 9 bases remaining between them.

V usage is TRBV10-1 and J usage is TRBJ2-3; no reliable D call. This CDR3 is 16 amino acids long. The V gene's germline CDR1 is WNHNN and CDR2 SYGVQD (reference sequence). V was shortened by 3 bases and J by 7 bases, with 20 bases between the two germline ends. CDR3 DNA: TGCGCCAGCAGTGAAAGTATTGGGCTAGTGTTGAATACGCAGTATTTT. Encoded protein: CASSESIGLVLNTQYF.

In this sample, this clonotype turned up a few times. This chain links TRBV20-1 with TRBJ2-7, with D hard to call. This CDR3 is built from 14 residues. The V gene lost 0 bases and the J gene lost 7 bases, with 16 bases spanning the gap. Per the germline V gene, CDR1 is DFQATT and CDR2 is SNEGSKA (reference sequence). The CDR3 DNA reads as TGCAGTGCTAGAGATTCTTTGGCTAGTGGTGAGCAGTACTTC. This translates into CSARDSLASGEQYF.

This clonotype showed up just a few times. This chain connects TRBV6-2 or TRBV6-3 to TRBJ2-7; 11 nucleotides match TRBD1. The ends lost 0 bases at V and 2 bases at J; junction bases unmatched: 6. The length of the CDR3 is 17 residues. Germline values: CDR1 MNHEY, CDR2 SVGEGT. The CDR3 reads CASSYSNPGQGAYEQYF. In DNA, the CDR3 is TGTGCCAGCAGTTACTCGAACCCGGGACAGGGGGCCTACGAGCAGTACTTC.

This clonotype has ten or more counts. The DNA for the CDR3 is TGTGCCAGCAGCACCCGACAGGGATCGGCTTTCTTT. Amino acid sequence: CASSTRQGSAFF. This rearrangement joins TRBV11-3 to TRBJ1-1; TRBD1 matches 7 bases. This CDR3 has 12 amino acids. Trimming at V came to 5 bases and at J to 11 bases, leaving 8 bases not matched to a gene. In germline, CDR1 is SGHNT, CDR2 YENEEA.

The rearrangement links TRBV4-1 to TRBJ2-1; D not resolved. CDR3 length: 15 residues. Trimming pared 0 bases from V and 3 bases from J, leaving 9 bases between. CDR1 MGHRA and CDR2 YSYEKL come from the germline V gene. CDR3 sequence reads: CASSQDAGYYNEQFF. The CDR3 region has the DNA TGCGCCAGCAGCCAAGATGCAGGTTACTACAATGAGCAGTTCTTC.

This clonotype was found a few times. This CDR3 is CASRTDNSPLHF. In DNA, the CDR3 is TGCGCCAGCAGGACAGATAATTCACCCCTCCACTTT. The chain recombines TRBV10-2 with TRBJ1-6; a weak D match, TRBD1 (5 bases). Between the trimmed V and J ends, which lost 6 bases and 5 bases, there was a span of 5 bases. This CDR3 has 12 amino acids. Germline V gene data show CDR1 as WSHSY and CDR2 as SAAADI.

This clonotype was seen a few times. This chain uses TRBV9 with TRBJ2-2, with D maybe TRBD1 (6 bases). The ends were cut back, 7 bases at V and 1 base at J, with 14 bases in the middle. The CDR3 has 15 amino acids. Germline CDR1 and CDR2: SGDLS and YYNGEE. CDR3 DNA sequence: TGTGCCAGCCAAAAGGGACATATGAACACCGGGGAGCTGTTTTTT. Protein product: CASQKGHMNTGELFF.

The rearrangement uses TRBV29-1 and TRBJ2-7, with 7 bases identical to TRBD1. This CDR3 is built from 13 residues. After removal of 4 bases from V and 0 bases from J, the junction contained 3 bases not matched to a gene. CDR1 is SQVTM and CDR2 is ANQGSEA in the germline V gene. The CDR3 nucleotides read TGCAGCGTTGGACAGGGTAGCTCCTACGAGCAGTACTTC. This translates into CSVGQGSSYEQYF.

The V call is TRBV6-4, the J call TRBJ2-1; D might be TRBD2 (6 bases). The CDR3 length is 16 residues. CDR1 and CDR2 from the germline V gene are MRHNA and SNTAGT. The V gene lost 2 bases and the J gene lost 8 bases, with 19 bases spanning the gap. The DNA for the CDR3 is TGTGCCAGCAGTGACGAGGGCGGCGGGACGAAAGATGAGCAGTTCTTC. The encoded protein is CASSDEGGGTKDEQFF.

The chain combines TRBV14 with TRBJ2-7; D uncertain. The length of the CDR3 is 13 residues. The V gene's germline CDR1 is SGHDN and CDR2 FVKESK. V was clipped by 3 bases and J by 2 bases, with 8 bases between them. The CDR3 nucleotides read TGTGCCAGCAGCCACTTCAATGCCTACGAGCAGTACTTC. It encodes CASSHFNAYEQYF.

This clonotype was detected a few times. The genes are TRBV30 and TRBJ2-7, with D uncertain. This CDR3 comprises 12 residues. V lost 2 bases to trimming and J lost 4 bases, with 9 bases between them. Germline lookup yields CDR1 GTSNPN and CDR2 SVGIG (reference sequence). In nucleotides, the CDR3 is TGTGCCTGGAGTTCTGGGCTTTACGAGCAGTACTTC. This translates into CAWSSGLYEQYF.

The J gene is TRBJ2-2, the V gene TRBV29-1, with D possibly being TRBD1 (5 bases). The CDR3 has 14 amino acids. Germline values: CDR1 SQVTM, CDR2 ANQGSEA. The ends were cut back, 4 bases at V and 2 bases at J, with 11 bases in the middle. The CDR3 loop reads CSVGKGPNTGELFF. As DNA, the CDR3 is TGCAGCGTTGGTAAGGGGCCCAACACCGGGGAGCTGTTTTTT.

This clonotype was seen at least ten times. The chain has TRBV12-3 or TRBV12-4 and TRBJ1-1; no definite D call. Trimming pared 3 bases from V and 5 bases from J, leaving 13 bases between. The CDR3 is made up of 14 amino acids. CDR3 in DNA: TGTGCCAGCAGTTTTGAGGGATCTAAGACTGAAGCTTTCTTT. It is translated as CASSFEGSKTEAFF.

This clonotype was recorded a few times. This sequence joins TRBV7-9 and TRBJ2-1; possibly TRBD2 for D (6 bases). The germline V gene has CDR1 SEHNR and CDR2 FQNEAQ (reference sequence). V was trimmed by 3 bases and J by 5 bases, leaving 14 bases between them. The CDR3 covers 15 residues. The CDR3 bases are TGTGCCAGCAGCTTCCGGCTAGCGATAAACAATGAGCAGTTCTTC. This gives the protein CASSFRLAINNEQFF.

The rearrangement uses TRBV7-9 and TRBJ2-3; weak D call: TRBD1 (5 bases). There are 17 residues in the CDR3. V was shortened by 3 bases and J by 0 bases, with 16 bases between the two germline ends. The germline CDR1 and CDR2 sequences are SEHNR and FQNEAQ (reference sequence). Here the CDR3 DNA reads TGTGCCAGCAGCTTTTCCGCGACAGCCTTGAGCACAGATACGCAGTATTTT. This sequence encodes CASSFSATALSTDTQYF.

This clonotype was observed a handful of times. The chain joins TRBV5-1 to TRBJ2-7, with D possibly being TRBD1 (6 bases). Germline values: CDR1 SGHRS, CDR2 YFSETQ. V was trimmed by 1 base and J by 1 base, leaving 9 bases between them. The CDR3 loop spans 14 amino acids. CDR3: CASSLQGQSYEQYF. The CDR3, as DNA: TGCGCCAGCAGCTTGCAGGGGCAATCCTACGAGCAGTACTTC.

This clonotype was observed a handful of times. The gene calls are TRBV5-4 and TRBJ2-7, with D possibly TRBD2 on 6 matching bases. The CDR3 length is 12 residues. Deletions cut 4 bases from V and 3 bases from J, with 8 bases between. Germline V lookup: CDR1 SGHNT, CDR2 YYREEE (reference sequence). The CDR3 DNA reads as TGTGCCAGCAGCGGGGGACTCTACGAGCAGTACTTC. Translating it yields CASSGGLYEQYF.

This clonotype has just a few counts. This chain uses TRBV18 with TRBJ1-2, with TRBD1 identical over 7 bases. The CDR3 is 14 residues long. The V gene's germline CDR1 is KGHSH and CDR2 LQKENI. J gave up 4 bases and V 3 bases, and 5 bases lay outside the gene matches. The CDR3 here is CASSPTGTAYGYTF. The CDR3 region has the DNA TGTGCCAGCTCACCTACCGGGACAGCCTATGGCTACACCTTC.

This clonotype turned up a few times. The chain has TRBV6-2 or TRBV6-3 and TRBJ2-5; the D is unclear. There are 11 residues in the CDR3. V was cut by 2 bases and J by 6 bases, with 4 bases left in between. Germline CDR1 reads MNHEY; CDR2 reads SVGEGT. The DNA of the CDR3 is TGTGCCAGCAGTTACCTGAAGACCCAGTACTTC. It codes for CASSYLKTQYF.

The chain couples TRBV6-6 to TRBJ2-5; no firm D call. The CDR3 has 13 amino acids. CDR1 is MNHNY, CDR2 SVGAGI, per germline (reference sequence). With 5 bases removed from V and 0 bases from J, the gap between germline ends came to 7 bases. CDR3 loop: CASSTGYQETQYF. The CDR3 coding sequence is TGTGCCAGCAGTACTGGGTACCAAGAGACCCAGTACTTC.

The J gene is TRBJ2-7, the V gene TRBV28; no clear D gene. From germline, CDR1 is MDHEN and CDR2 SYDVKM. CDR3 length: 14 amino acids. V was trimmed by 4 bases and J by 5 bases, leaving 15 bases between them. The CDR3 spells CASSSEPLRHEQYF. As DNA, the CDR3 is TGTGCCAGCAGTTCGGAACCCCTTCGGCACGAGCAGTACTTC.

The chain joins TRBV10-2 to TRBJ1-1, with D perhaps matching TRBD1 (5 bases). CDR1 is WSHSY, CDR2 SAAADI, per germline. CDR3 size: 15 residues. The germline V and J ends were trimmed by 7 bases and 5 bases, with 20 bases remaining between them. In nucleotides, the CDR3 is TGCGCCAGCAAGGGGCTACCCCCGACCCGTACTGAAGCTTTCTTT. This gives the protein CASKGLPPTRTEAFF.

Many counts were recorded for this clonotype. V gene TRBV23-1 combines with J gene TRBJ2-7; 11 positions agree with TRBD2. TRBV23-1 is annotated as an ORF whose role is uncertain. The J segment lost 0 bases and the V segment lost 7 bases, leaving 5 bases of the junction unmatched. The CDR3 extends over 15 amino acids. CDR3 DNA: TGCGCCAGCAAGCCGGGACTAGCGGTCTCCTACGAGCAGTACTTC. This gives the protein CASKPGLAVSYEQYF.